This is a list of T cell receptor beta chains from one sample in a study of shared clonotypes between healthy human individuals. TCRdb's table, derived via immunoSEQ multiplex PCR, lists solely in-frame clones and lacks some. The sample includes about 300,000 clones, over 65% of them seen just once. Sequenced input: memory CD4+ T cells sorted from blood. These receptors originate from a man aged 30-40 years in good health. CDR3s include the opening cysteine and the closing phenylalanine or tryptophan. The order of the fields is clone size, D gene, V gene, J gene, CDR3 protein, CDR3 DNA. D genes are given only for firm matches. The size field is filled for only some rows; it gives once, few, many or a size class.

once	-	TRBV7-9	TRBJ1-1	CASSSIQGNRAFF	TGTGCCAGCAGCTCTATTCAGGGAAATCGGGCTTTCTTT
few	-	TRBV5-1	TRBJ1-1	CASSRSDGDTEAFF	TGCGCCAGCAGCCGGAGCGACGGGGACACTGAAGCTTTCTTT
-	-	TRBV2	TRBJ1-3	CASTSEGSGNTIYF	TGTGCCAGCACCTCTGAGGGCTCTGGAAACACCATATATTTT
-	TRBD1	TRBV10-2	TRBJ1-3	CASSESEQGVSGNTIYF	TGCGCCAGCAGTGAGTCGGAACAGGGGGTCTCTGGAAACACCATATATTTT
few	-	TRBV6-1	TRBJ1-5	CASSELGRSFTKGVGNQPQHF	TGTGCCAGCAGTGAATTGGGCAGGTCATTTACGAAGGGGGTTGGCAATCAGCCCCAGCATTTT
-	TRBD2	TRBV19	TRBJ2-2	CASSIGLATGRGLFF	TGTGCCAGTAGTATAGGACTAGCGACGGGACGGGGGCTGTTTTTT
-	-	TRBV18	TRBJ2-1	CAIRGNNEQFF	TGTGCCATCCGGGGGAACAATGAGCAGTTCTTC
few	TRBD1	TRBV19	TRBJ1-4	CASRNQGDFNEKLFF	TGTGCCAGTAGGAATCAGGGGGACTTCAATGAAAAACTGTTTTTT
few	-	TRBV7-3	TRBJ1-1	CASSRNPDTEAFF	TGTGCCAGCAGCCGAAACCCAGACACTGAAGCTTTCTTT
-	-	TRBV29-1	TRBJ1-2	CSVEVTPNGYTF	TGCAGCGTTGAAGTCACGCCAAATGGCTACACCTTC
few	-	TRBV12-5	TRBJ1-3	CASGSSLSCNTIYF	TGTGCTAGTGGTTCTTCCTTGTCCTGCAACACCATATATTTT
-	-	TRBV6-6	TRBJ1-2	CASSSWGNYGYTF	TGTGCCAGCAGTTCTTGGGGAAACTATGGCTACACCTTC
once	-	TRBV20-1	TRBJ2-7	CSARAGFQQYF	TGCAGTGCTAGAGCCGGTTTTCAGCAGTACTTC
-	-	TRBV19	TRBJ2-4	CASSILAQGAKNIQYF	TGTGCCAGTAGTATATTGGCGCAGGGAGCCAAAAACATTCAGTACTTC
-	TRBD1	TRBV2	TRBJ2-6	CASSEVQGAAGANVLTF	TGTGCCAGCAGTGAAGTGCAGGGGGCAGCTGGGGCCAACGTCCTGACTTTC
-	-	TRBV2	TRBJ1-2	CASREDFNYGYTF	TGTGCCAGCAGGGAGGATTTTAACTATGGCTACACCTTC
-	-	TRBV7-9	TRBJ1-2	CASSLPDGSYGYTF	TGTGCCAGCAGCTTACCCGACGGGTCTTATGGCTACACCTTC
-	TRBD1	TRBV5-1	TRBJ2-7	CASSLSETGQGASYEQYF	TGCGCCAGCAGCTTGTCGGAGACCGGACAGGGGGCCTCCTACGAGCAGTACTTC
-	-	TRBV9	TRBJ1-4	CASSVGTLDEKLFF	TGTGCCAGCAGCGTAGGTACGTTGGATGAAAAACTGTTTTTT
-	-	TRBV6-5	TRBJ1-2	CASTPVDHRVGYTF	TGTGCCAGCACCCCAGTAGACCACAGGGTTGGCTACACCTTC
-	-	TRBV7-9	TRBJ2-1	CASSLLGGGNEQFF	TGTGCCAGCAGCTTATTAGGAGGGGGAAATGAGCAGTTCTTC
once	-	TRBV5-5	TRBJ2-5	CASSSIGASSQETQYF	TGTGCCAGCAGCTCCATCGGGGCTAGCAGCCAAGAGACCCAGTACTTC
-	-	TRBV7-2	TRBJ1-5	CASSHDRNSNQPQHF	TGTGCCAGCAGTCATGACAGAAATAGCAATCAGCCCCAGCATTTT
once	TRBD1	TRBV2	TRBJ2-3	CASRGQGISTDTQYF	TGTGCCAGCAGAGGACAGGGCATCAGCACAGATACGCAGTATTTT
many	-	TRBV4-3	TRBJ1-5	CASSQGPSGGQPQHF	TGCGCCAGCAGCCAAGGGCCCTCGGGGGGCCAGCCCCAGCATTTT
-	-	TRBV7-9	TRBJ2-7	CASSLATYEQYF	TGTGCCAGCAGCTTAGCCACCTACGAGCAGTACTTC
-	-	TRBV27	TRBJ1-1	CASTPFLGVRTEAFF	TGTGCCAGCACCCCCTTTTTGGGGGTTCGTACTGAAGCTTTCTTT
-	-	TRBV6-5	TRBJ2-3	CASSYRTPEHTQYF	TGTGCCAGCAGTTATCGGACCCCGGAGCATACGCAGTATTTT
-	TRBD1	TRBV29-1	TRBJ1-1	CSVQGQVNTEAFF	TGCAGCGTGCAGGGACAGGTGAACACTGAAGCTTTCTTT
-	TRBD1	TRBV5-6	TRBJ1-2	CASSPTRQGRNGYTF	TGTGCCAGCAGCCCGACCAGACAGGGGAGGAATGGCTACACCTTC